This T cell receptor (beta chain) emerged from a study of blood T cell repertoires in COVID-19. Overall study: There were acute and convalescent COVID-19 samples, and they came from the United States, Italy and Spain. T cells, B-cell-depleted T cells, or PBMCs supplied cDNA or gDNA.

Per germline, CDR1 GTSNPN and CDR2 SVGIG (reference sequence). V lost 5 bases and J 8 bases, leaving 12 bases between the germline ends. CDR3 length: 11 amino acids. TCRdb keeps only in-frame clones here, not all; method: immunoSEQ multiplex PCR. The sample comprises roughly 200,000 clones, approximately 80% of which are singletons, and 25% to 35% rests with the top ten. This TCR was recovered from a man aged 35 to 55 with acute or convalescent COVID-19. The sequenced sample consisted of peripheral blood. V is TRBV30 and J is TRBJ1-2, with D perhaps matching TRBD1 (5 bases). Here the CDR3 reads CAWSRGYGYTF. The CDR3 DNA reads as TGTGCCTGGTCCCGGGGGTACGGCTACACCTTC.